This T cell receptor (beta chain) was sequenced in a study of immune evolution from preneoplasia to lung adenocarcinoma. CDR3 length equals 16 residues. The J segment lost 6 bases and the V segment lost 6 bases, leaving 6 bases of the junction unmatched. Germline loops: CDR1 MDHEN, CDR2 SYDVKM. Two lung cancer pathologists independently confirmed each histologic diagnosis. Libraries were prepared by immunoSEQ multiplex PCR; TCRdb keeps only in-frame clonotypes and omits some of them. The sample lists 1,500 to 2,000 clones, around 86% occurring once. The receptor's source is a person aged 65-85 years with lung adenocarcinoma. This chain links TRBV28 with TRBJ2-2; 14 bases align to TRBD2. Material for sequencing was FFPE adjacent normal lung tissue. CDR3 in amino acids: CASSNGLAGGPGELFF. The CDR3 region has the DNA TGTGCCAGCAGCAATGGACTAGCGGGAGGTCCCGGGGAGCTGTTTTTT.